This T cell receptor beta chain was captured by sequencing in a study of patients and donors after allogeneic stem cell transplantation. TCRdb re-analysed the RT-PCR reads in MiXCR, keeping a single row per CDR3 protein. The table shows about a million distinct CDR3 sequences, with roughly 18% occurring only once. The germline V and J ends were trimmed by 5 bases and 4 bases, with 15 bases remaining between them. CDR1 MNHEY and CDR2 SVGEGT come from the germline V gene. The length of the CDR3 is 14 residues. This clonotype occurred many times. Sequencing was carried out using blood, either unsorted or a sorted T cell fraction (not recorded which). The TCR comes from a human donor who was either an allogeneic HSCT recipient or a stem cell or donor lymphocyte infusion donor (not recorded which). It is not recorded whose cells these are; they may come from a transplant donor. The chain recombines TRBV6-2 or TRBV6-3 with TRBJ2-7, with D possibly called TRBD1 or TRBD2 (5 bases each). The CDR3 sequence is CASSLLGTPYEQYF. CDR3 coding DNA: TGTGCCAGCAGTCTCCTTGGGACCCCTTACGAGCAGTACTTC.